This T cell receptor beta chain derives from a study of OX40 agonist ivuxolimab in advanced cancers. Study summary: A diagnosis of hepatocellular carcinoma, melanoma, renal cell or head and neck cancer was present in dose-escalation patients.

Study-wide findings and caveats: At 0.1 to 3.0 mg/kg, CD4+ and CD8+ blood T cells expanded clonally by week 6. In general, CD8+ T cells held more expanded clones than CD4+ did, on average.

Remarks on this clone: What it binds is not known.

Germline V CDR1 and CDR2: MDHEN, SYDVKM. The CDR3 runs to 15 residues. V lost 5 bases and J 4 bases, leaving 12 bases between the germline ends. Method: immunoSEQ multiplex PCR; TCRdb's copy keeps in-frame clones and lacks some. The repertoire holds about 31,000 clones, about 87% seen once, with 25% in the top ten. This sequence was found in an adult with an advanced solid tumor such as melanoma, head and neck, liver or kidney cancer. The sample consisted of CD4+ or CD8+ T cells sorted from blood, taken in a trial of the OX40 agonist ivuxolimab. J is TRBJ2-6 and V is TRBV28; D possibly corresponds to TRBD2 (5 bases). CDR3 DNA: TGTGCCAGCAGTAGAGTGAGGGCCGGGGCCAACGTCCTGACTTTC. This translates into CASSRVRAGANVLTF. The entire variable domain, with the rest obtained from reference TRBV28 and TRBJ2-6, is as follows: DVKVTQSSRYLVKRTGEKVFLECVQDMDHENMFWYRQDPGLGLRLIYFSYDVKMKEKGDIPEGYSVSREKKERFSLILESASTNQTSMYLCASSRVRAGANVLTFGAGSRLTVL.